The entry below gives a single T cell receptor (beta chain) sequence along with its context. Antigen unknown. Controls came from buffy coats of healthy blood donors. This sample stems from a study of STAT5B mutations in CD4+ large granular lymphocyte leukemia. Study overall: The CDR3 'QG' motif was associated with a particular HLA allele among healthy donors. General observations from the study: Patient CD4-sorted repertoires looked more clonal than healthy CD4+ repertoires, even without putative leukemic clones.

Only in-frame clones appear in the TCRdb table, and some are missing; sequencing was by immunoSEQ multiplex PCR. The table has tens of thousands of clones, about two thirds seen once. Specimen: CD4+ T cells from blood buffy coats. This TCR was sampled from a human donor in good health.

The CDR3 sequence: CASSSGTVNTEAFF. CDR3 DNA: TGTGCCAGCAGCTCGGGGACGGTAAACACTGAAGCTTTCTTT. The V gene is TRBV7-2, the J gene TRBJ1-1; D is possibly TRBD1 (5 bases). V was pared by 4 bases and J by 2 bases, with 11 bases between. CDR3 length: 14 residues. CDR1 and CDR2 from the germline V gene are SGHTA and FQGNSA.